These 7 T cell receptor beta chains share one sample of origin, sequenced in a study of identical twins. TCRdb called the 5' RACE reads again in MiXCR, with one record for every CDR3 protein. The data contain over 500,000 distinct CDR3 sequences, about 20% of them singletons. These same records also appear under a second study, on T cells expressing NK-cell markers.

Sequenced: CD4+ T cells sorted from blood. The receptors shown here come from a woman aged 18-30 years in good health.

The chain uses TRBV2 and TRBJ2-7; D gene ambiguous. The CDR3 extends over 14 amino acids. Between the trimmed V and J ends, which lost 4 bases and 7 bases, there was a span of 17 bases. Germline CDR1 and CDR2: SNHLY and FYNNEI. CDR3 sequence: CASSGKSLSGEQYF. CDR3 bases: TGTGCCAGCAGTGGGAAATCCCTGTCCGGTGAGCAGTACTTC.

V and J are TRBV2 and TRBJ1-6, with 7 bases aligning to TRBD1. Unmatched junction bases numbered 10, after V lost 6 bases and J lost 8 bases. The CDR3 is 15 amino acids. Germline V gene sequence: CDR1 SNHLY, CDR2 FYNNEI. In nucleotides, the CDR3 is TGTGCCAGCAGAGCCGACAGGGCTGGTGATTCACCCCTCCACTTT. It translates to CASRADRAGDSPLHF. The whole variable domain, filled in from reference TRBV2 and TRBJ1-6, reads EPEVTQTPSHQVTQMGQEVILRCVPISNHLYFYWYRQILGQKVEFLVSFYNNEISEKSEIFDDQFSVERPDGSNFTLKIRSTKLEDSAMYFCASRADRAGDSPLHFGNGTRLTVT.

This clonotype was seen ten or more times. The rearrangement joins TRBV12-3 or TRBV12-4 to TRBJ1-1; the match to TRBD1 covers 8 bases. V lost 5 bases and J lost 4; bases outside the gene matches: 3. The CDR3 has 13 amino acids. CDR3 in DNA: TGTGCCAGCAGTGGACAGGGAAGCACTGAAGCTTTCTTT. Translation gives CASSGQGSTEAFF.

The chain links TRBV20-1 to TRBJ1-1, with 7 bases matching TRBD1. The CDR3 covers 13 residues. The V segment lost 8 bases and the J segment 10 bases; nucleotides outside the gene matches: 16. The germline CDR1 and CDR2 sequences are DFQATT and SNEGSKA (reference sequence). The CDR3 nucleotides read TGCAGTACGCACCCCGGGACAGATAACGCAGCTTTCTTT. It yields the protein CSTHPGTDNAAFF.

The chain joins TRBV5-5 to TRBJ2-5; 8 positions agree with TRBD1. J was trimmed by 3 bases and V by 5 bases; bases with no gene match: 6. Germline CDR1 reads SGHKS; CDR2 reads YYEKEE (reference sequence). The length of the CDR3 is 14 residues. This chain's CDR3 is CASRFRGREETQYF. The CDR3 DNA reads TGTGCCAGCAGATTCAGGGGGCGGGAAGAGACCCAGTACTTC.

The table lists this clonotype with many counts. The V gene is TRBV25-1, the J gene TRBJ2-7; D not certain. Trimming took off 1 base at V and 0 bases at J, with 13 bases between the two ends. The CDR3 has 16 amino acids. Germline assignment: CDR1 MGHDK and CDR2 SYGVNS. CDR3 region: CASSELKDGTSYEQYF. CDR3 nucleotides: TGTGCCAGCAGTGAATTAAAGGACGGTACCTCCTACGAGCAGTACTTC.

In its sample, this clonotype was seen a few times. In DNA form, the CDR3 reads TGTGCCAGCAGTGATTCGCGGATGAGGTTCTTC. It codes for CASSDSRMRFF. The chain carries TRBV2 and TRBJ2-1; no clear D. CDR3 length: 11 residues. The ends were cut back, 3 bases at V and 15 bases at J, with 12 bases in the middle. Germline-derived CDR1 and CDR2 are SNHLY and FYNNEI.